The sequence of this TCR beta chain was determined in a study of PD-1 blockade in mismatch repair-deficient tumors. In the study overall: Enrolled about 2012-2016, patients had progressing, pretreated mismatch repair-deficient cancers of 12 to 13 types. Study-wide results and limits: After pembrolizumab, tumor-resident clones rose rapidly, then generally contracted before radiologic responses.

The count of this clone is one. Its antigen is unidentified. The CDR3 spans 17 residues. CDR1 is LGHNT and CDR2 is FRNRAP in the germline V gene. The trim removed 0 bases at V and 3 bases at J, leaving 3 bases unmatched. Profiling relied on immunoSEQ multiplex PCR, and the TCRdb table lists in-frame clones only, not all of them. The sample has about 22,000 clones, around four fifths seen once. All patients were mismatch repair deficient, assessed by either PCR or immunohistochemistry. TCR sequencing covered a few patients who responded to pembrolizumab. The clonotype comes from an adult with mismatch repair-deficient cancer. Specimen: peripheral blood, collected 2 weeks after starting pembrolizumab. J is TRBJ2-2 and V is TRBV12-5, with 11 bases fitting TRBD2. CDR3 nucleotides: TGTGCTAGTGGTTTGGTCCGTAGCGGGGGGGACACCGGGGAGCTGTTTTTT. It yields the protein CASGLVRSGGDTGELFF.